This T cell receptor beta chain was sequenced during a study of blood T cell repertoires in COVID-19. Whole-study context: In each case, the material was cDNA or gDNA derived from T cells, B-cell-depleted T cells, or PBMCs.

Trimming took off 5 bases at V and 4 bases at J, with 11 bases between the two ends. Germline V CDR1 and CDR2: KGHSH, LQKENI. The CDR3 has 13 amino acids. Patients of the Seattle cohort, enrolled during active infection, were followed longitudinally. Repertoires were generated with immunoSEQ multiplex PCR, while TCRdb's copy carries only in-frame clones and drops some. The sample has around 25,000 clones, about four fifths seen once; the top ten hold about 6%. The TCR comes from a man aged 50-59 years with COVID-19, enrolled during active disease. The sample taken for sequencing was peripheral blood. The chain uses TRBV18 and TRBJ1-1; D possibly corresponds to TRBD1 (6 bases). CDR3 protein: CASSGQYSTEAFF. Here the CDR3 DNA reads TGTGCCAGCTCAGGACAGTATTCCACTGAAGCTTTCTTT.